Following are 6 T cell receptor beta chains from one sample sequenced in a study of molecular identifiers for immune sequencing clone quantification. From the PCR reads, TCRdb called clonotypes with MiXCR, one entry per CDR3 protein. The sample holds about 630,000 distinct CDR3 sequences, roughly 23% seen once. Material: naive CD8+ T cells from blood, with Jurkat cell RNA spiked in. Stated subset: FACS-sorted CD8+CD4-CCR7+CD45RA+ naive T cells. Receptor source: a human donor in good health. Some libraries in this study had Jurkat cell RNA spiked in.

Remarks on this clonotype: A much larger clone sits a single nucleotide away, making a read error possible. The rearrangement links TRBV20-1 to TRBJ1-3, with unresolved D. Germline values: CDR1 DFQATT, CDR2 SNEGSKA (reference sequence). This CDR3 has 13 residues. The CDR3 nucleotides are TGCAGTGCTCGGATCCTCTCTGGAAGCACCATATATTTT. Its protein is CSARILSGSTIYF.

A note on this clonotype: This may stem from a read error, because a much larger clone lies one nucleotide away. The gene calls are TRBV20-1 and TRBJ2-3; 7 nucleotides agree with TRBD2. The CDR3 sequence is 14 residues long. Per germline, CDR1 DFQATT and CDR2 SNEGSKA (reference sequence). Trimming at V came to 8 bases and at J to 8 bases, leaving 16 bases not matched to a gene. CDR3 loop: CSLSTSAQRFTQYF. The CDR3 nucleotides read TGCAGTCTATCTACTAGCGCCCAGCGCTTTACGCAGTATTTT.

CDR3 sequence reads: CASSQGEGVGNSPLHF. The CDR3 nucleotides are TGCGCCAGCAGCCAAGGGGAAGGGGTAGGGAATTCACCCCTCCACTTT. This rearrangement joins TRBV4-1 to TRBJ1-6; D is perhaps TRBD1 (5 bases). The CDR3 spans 16 residues. The germline CDR1 and CDR2 sequences are MGHRA and YSYEKL. V shed 1 base and J shed 7 bases, with 14 bases lying between them.

This clonotype has ten or more counts. The chain has TRBV7-8 and TRBJ1-2, with D possibly being TRBD1 (6 bases). V was pared by 5 bases and J by 6 bases, with 16 bases between. CDR1 SGHVS and CDR2 FQNEAQ come from the germline V gene. This CDR3 comprises 14 residues. This chain's CDR3 is CASSPGATTNGYTF. Here the CDR3 DNA reads TGTGCCAGCAGCCCAGGGGCGACTACTAATGGCTACACCTTC.

This clonotype came up a few times. The genes are TRBV12-3 or TRBV12-4 and TRBJ2-3; no definite D call. Between the trimmed V and J ends, which lost 1 base and 8 bases, there was a span of 10 bases. The CDR3 runs 13 residues. The CDR3 DNA follows: TGTGCCAGCAGTTTAGTAACTGCGATTACGCAGTATTTT. Its translation: CASSLVTAITQYF.

This chain joins TRBV27 and TRBJ2-1; TRBD1 matches 10 bases. J was trimmed by 1 base and V by 4 bases; bases with no gene match: 13. Per the germline V gene, CDR1 is MNHEY and CDR2 is SMNVEV (reference sequence). The CDR3 contains 19 residues. For the CDR3, the DNA is TGTGCCAGCAGTTCCCAACTAACTCCGGGACAGGGGTCCTACAATGAGCAGTTCTTC. Protein sequence: CASSSQLTPGQGSYNEQFF.